This TCR beta chain was sequenced during a study of T-cell memory formation after mild COVID-19. Study findings and constraints: Proof of SARS-CoV-2 specificity was absent for the second-wave clones that crested on day 37.

This clonotype was found a few times. Its antigen is currently unknown. V lost 5 bases to trimming and J lost 2 bases; unmatched junction nucleotides: 9. The germline V gene encodes CDR1 SGHRS and CDR2 YFSETQ. The CDR3 sequence is 16 residues long. TCRdb ran MiXCR on the 5' RACE reads and lists one entry per CDR3 protein. The sample lists around 450,000 distinct CDR3 sequences; 20% to 30% were seen once. The clonotype was recovered from an adult woman who had mild COVID-19 (a few samples of this study predate the infection). Cell type and time point are not known. The J gene is TRBJ2-2, the V gene TRBV5-1; 7 bases are shared with TRBD1. The source material was PBMCs or a T cell subset sorted from them (not recorded which). CDR3 DNA sequence: TGCGCCAGCAGGACCGGGGACAGCGATAACACCGGGGAGCTGTTTTTT. This translates into CASRTGDSDNTGELFF. Full variable domain (outside the CDR3, taken from reference TRBV5-1 and TRBJ2-2): KAGVTQTPRYLIKTRGQQVTLSCSPISGHRSVSWYQQTPGQGLQFLFEYFSETQRNKGNFPGRFSGRQFSNSRSEMNVSTLELGDSALYLCASRTGDSDNTGELFFGEGSRLTVL.